This T cell receptor (beta chain) is from a study of molecular identifiers for immune sequencing clone quantification. Study background: The replicates split RNA from around 18,000 or 91,000 naive CD8 cells five ways and sequenced four.

Study-level findings and limits: Identical TCR molecules that share a barcode could lead to an underestimation of highly expanded clone sizes. Spiked Jurkat TCR RNA equal to one cell could reportedly be picked out among 900,000 to 1,000,000 naive cells.

One entry per CDR3 protein results from TCRdb running MiXCR on the PCR reads. The data show roughly 630,000 distinct CDR3 sequences, with roughly 27% seen just once and about 0.78% held by the top ten. Regarding this clonotype: Antigen unknown.

The germline V gene has CDR1 MNHEY and CDR2 SVGEGT. V lost 1 base, J lost 4 bases, and 11 bases lay in between. The CDR3 sequence is 15 residues long. Sorted naive CD8 T cells, about 20,000 to 1,100,000, were sequenced from 10%, 30% or 50% RNA. The clonotype was recovered from a human donor in good health. Some libraries in this study had Jurkat cell RNA spiked in. This chain uses TRBV6-2 or TRBV6-3 with TRBJ2-1; D call uncertain. Specimen: naive CD8+ T cells from blood, with Jurkat cell RNA spiked in. Regarding subset: FACS-sorted CD8+CD4-CCR7+CD45RA+ naive T cells. The CDR3, as DNA: TGTGCCAGCAGTTACTATCTCTCCGGATACAATGAGCAGTTCTTC. This encodes CASSYYLSGYNEQFF.